This TCR beta chain was observed in a study of CD8 T cells in Susac syndrome. RNA amounts of roughly 0.45 to 1 ug underwent reverse transcription with random hexamers. An immunoSEQ multiplex PCR amplified TCR beta CDR3 over 54 Vbeta and 13 Jbeta. Each CDR3 protein is one row after TCRdb ran MiXCR on the immunoSEQ multiplex PCR reads. The table shows roughly 70,000 distinct CDR3 sequences, with under 96% occurring only once. Concerning this clonotype: The antigen remains undetermined.

From blood CD8+ and CD4+ T cells, the TCR beta chain was sequenced. TEMRA cells were FACS-enriched, unlike CD8+ and CD4+ T cells, which were negatively isolated. Germline V gene lookup returns CDR1 SGHTA and CDR2 FQGNSA. CDR3 length: 14 residues. The V end was cut by 5 bases, the J end by 4 bases, with 12 bases between. General study points: The study recognized that its TCR sequencing and HLA analysis covered a relatively small number of individuals.

The sequence derives from a human donor with multiple sclerosis. V usage is TRBV7-2 and J usage is TRBJ2-1; no definite D call. The sample consisted of CD4+ T cells from PBMCs. CDR3 DNA: TGTGCCAGCAGCCAAGGGCAGTGGTACAATGAGCAGTTCTTC. It is translated as CASSQGQWYNEQFF.